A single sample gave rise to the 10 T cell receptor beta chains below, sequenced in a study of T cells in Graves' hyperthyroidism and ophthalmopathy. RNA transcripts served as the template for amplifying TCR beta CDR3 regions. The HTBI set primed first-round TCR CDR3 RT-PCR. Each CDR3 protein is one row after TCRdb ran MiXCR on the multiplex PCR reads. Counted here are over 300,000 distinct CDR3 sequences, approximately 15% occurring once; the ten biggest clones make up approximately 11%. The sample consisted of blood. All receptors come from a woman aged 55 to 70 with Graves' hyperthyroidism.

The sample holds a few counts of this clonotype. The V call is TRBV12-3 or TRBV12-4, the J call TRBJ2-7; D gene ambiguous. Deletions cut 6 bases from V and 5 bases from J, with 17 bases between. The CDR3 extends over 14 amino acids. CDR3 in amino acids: CASSLLTNRHEQYF. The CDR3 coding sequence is TGTGCCAGCAGCTTGCTTACCAATCGCCACGAGCAGTACTTC.

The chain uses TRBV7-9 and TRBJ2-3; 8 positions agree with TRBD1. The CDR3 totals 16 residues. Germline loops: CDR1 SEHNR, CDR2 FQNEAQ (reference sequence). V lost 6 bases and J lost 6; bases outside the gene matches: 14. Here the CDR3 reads CASSFPRGQGSDTQYF. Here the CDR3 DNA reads TGTGCCAGCAGTTTCCCCAGAGGACAGGGCTCGGATACGCAGTATTTT.

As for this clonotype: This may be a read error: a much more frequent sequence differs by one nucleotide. The CDR3 DNA follows: TGTGCCAGTAGTATAGGTCGGGCGGTACAAGAGACCCGGTACTTC. Translation: CASSIGRAVQETRYF. This rearrangement joins TRBV19 to TRBJ2-5, with unresolved D. The germline V gene has CDR1 LNHDA and CDR2 SQIVND (reference sequence). The CDR3 extends over 15 amino acids. The full variable domain, its missing parts supplied by reference TRBV19 and TRBJ2-5, is DGGITQSPKYLFRKEGQNVTLSCEQNLNHDAMYWYRQDPGQGLRLIYYSQIVNDFQKGDIAEGYSVSREKKESFPLTVTSAQKNPTAFYLCASSIGRAVQETRYFGPGTRLLVL.

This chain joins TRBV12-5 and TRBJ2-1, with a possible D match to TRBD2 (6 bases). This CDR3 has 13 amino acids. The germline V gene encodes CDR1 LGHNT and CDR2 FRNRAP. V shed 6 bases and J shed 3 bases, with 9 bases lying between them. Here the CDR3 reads CASGPDYYNEQFF. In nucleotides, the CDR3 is TGTGCTAGTGGCCCGGACTACTACAATGAGCAGTTCTTC. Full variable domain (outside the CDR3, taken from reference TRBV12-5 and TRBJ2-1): DARVTQTPRHKVTEMGQEVTMRCQPILGHNTVFWYRQTMMQGLELLAYFRNRAPLDDSGMPKDRFSAEMPDATLATLKIQPSEPRDSAVYFCASGPDYYNEQFFGPGTRLTVL.

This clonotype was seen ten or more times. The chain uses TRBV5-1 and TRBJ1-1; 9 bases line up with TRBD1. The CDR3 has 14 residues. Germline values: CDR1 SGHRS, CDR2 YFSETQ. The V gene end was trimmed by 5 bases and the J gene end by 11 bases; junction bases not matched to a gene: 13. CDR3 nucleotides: TGCGCCAGCAGAAGATTACAGGGGGCTTTGACGGCTTTCTTT. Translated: CASRRLQGALTAFF. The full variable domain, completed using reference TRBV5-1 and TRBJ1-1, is KAGVTQTPRYLIKTRGQQVTLSCSPISGHRSVSWYQQTPGQGLQFLFEYFSETQRNKGNFPGRFSGRQFSNSRSEMNVSTLELGDSALYLCASRRLQGALTAFFGQGTRLTVV.

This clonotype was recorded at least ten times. CDR3 nucleotide sequence: TGTGCCAGCAGCGTAGCGGCAGGGGGCTGGGAGACCCAGTACTTC. Translating gives CASSVAAGGWETQYF. The V gene is TRBV9, the J gene TRBJ2-5; 8 positions agree with TRBD1. Trimming at V came to 0 bases and at J to 5 bases, leaving 6 bases not matched to a gene. Germline V lookup: CDR1 SGDLS, CDR2 YYNGEE. This CDR3 has 15 residues.

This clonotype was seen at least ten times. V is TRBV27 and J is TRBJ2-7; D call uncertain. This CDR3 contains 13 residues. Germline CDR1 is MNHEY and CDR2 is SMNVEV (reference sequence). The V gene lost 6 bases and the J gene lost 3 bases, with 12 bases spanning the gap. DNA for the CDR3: TGTGCCAGCAGCCCTGGGGTCCACTACGAGCAGTACTTC. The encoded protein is CASSPGVHYEQYF.

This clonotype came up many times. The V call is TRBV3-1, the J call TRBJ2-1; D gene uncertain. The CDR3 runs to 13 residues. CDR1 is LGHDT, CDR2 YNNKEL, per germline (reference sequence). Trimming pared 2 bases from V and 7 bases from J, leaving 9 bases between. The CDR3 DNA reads TGTGCCAGCAGCCAATTTGGTATGAATGAGCAGTTCTTC. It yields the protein CASSQFGMNEQFF.

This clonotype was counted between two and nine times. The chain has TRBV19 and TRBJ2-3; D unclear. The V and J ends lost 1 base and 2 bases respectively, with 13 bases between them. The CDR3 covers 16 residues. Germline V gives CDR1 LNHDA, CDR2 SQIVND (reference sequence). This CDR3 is CASSIGAFDYTDTQYF. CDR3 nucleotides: TGTGCCAGTAGTATAGGAGCGTTCGATTACACAGATACGCAGTATTTT.

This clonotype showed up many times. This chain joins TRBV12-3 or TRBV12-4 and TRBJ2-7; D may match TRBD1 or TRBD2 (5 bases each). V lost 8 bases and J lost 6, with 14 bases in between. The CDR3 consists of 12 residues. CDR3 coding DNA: TGTGCCAGCTGCCTTTCGGGACGCGAGCAGTACTTC. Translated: CASCLSGREQYF.